This entry lists 26 T cell receptor beta chains sequenced from one sample in a study of radiotherapy plus CTLA-4 blockade in lung cancer. The repertoire was sequenced with immunoSEQ multiplex PCR; TCRdb's copy has only in-frame clones and lacks some. The data contain 60,000 to 70,000 clones, approximately 82% of them seen just once; the ten biggest clones take up about 4%. The sequencing used peripheral blood, collected from a patient treated with radiotherapy plus ipilimumab. The receptors derive from a human donor with non-small cell lung cancer who had a partial response to radiotherapy plus ipilimumab.

By share, this clone ranks as medium-sized. The chain combines TRBV2 with TRBJ2-1; possible D gene TRBD2, 6 bases. The CDR3 contains 14 residues. Germline CDR1 is SNHLY and CDR2 is FYNNEI. Trimming removed 5 bases at V and 0 bases at J, with 8 bases between. The CDR3 here is CASSPGLSYNEQFF. In DNA form, the CDR3 reads TGTGCCAGCAGTCCGGGACTCTCCTACAATGAGCAGTTCTTC.

This clone was seen once. The chain is built from TRBV6-1 and TRBJ2-5; 10 bases fit TRBD1. CDR1 is MNHNS, CDR2 SASEGT, per germline. The CDR3 extends over 16 amino acids. V trimming: 3 bases; J trimming: 5 bases; junction bases outside the gene matches: 9. CDR3 protein: CASSEHGTGVRETQYF. The DNA for the CDR3 is TGTGCCAGCAGTGAGCACGGGACAGGGGTTCGCGAGACCCAGTACTTC.

The genes are TRBV5-1 and TRBJ2-2; 15 positions match TRBD2. The CDR3 extends over 18 amino acids. Germline lookup yields CDR1 SGHRS and CDR2 YFSETQ. The V gene end was trimmed by 4 bases and the J gene end by 4 bases; junction bases not matched to a gene: 8. CDR3 in DNA: TGCGCCAGCAGCGTATTCGGACTAGCGGGAGGGAGCACCGGGGAGCTGTTTTTT. The encoded protein is CASSVFGLAGGSTGELFF.

The J gene is TRBJ2-1, the V gene TRBV7-3; 9 nucleotides match TRBD2. The CDR3 extends over 15 amino acids. V shed 3 bases, J shed 12 bases, and the junction held 12 bases outside the gene matches. Germline V CDR1 and CDR2: SGHTA, FQGTGA. The CDR3 nucleotides are TGTGCCAGCAGCTTCGGACTAGCGATGCCTGCGGCGCAGTTCTTC. Translating it yields CASSFGLAMPAAQFF.

J is TRBJ1-4 and V is TRBV4-1, with a tentative D call TRBD1 (6 bases). CDR1 is MGHRA, CDR2 YSYEKL, per germline. Trimming pared 8 bases from V and 0 bases from J, leaving 22 bases between. The CDR3 is made up of 18 amino acids. The CDR3 protein is CASAPTGQIISTNEKLFF. CDR3 sequence (DNA): TGCGCCAGCGCCCCCACCGGACAGATCATTTCAACTAATGAAAAACTGTTTTTT.

This sequence joins TRBV28 and TRBJ2-7, with D possibly being TRBD2 (5 bases). Trimming took off 5 bases at V and 5 bases at J, with 16 bases between the two ends. Germline-derived CDR1 and CDR2 are MDHEN and SYDVKM. CDR3 length: 14 residues. CDR3 loop: CASSPSGEGHEQYF. The CDR3 DNA reads TGTGCCAGCAGTCCCTCCGGGGAAGGACACGAGCAGTACTTC.

This clone turned up a few times. V usage is TRBV7-2 and J usage is TRBJ2-7, with 7 bases matching TRBD2. CDR1 and CDR2 (germline): SGHTA, FQGNSA. This CDR3 spans 16 amino acids. Trimming cost V 1 base and J 2 bases; bases outside gene matches: 8. The CDR3, as DNA: TGTGCCAGCAGCTTAGGGGGGGGGACGGTTCCCTACGAGCAGTACTTC. It encodes CASSLGGGTVPYEQYF.

The J gene is TRBJ2-2, the V gene TRBV5-1; 7 bases map to TRBD2. With V trimmed by 4 bases and J by 4 bases, 4 bases remained unmatched. Germline CDR1 is SGHRS and CDR2 is YFSETQ. The CDR3 consists of 14 residues. The CDR3 DNA reads as TGCGCCAGCAGCCACCCGGGAGGCACCGGGGAGCTGTTTTTT. Amino acids: CASSHPGGTGELFF. The full variable domain, with the rest looked up from reference TRBV5-1 and TRBJ2-2, is KAGVTQTPRYLIKTRGQQVTLSCSPISGHRSVSWYQQTPGQGLQFLFEYFSETQRNKGNFPGRFSGRQFSNSRSEMNVSTLELGDSALYLCASSHPGGTGELFFGEGSRLTVL.

The count of this clone is one. The CDR3 is CASSPLGNNQPQHF. In DNA form, the CDR3 reads TGTGCCAGCAGCCCCCTGGGCAACAATCAGCCCCAGCATTTT. This chain uses TRBV9 with TRBJ1-5; D is ambiguous. Per the germline V gene, CDR1 is SGDLS and CDR2 is YYNGEE. The CDR3 spans 14 residues. Trimming removed 4 bases from V and 3 bases from J, with 11 bases in between.

This chain connects TRBV2 to TRBJ2-7; 12 bases align to TRBD2. The germline gives CDR1 SNHLY, CDR2 FYNNEI. The CDR3 has 20 residues. The J segment lost 2 bases and the V segment lost 1 base, leaving 15 bases of the junction unmatched. The CDR3 sequence is CASSEGQGGLAGKSPYEQYF. The DNA for the CDR3 is TGTGCCAGCAGTGAAGGTCAGGGAGGACTAGCGGGAAAGAGCCCCTACGAGCAGTACTTC.

V usage is TRBV6-5 and J usage is TRBJ1-5; 7 bases match TRBD1. The germline gives CDR1 MNHEY, CDR2 SVGAGI. Trimming removed 10 bases from V and 2 bases from J; junction bases left unmatched: 8. This CDR3 region has 14 residues. The CDR3: CATRQGWGNQPQHF. As DNA, the CDR3 is TGTGCCACCAGACAGGGCTGGGGCAATCAGCCCCAGCATTTT.

The J gene is TRBJ1-2, the V gene TRBV5-1, with D perhaps TRBD1 (6 bases). CDR1 is SGHRS, CDR2 YFSETQ, per germline. This CDR3 region has 15 residues. V dropped 0 bases and J dropped 0 bases, with 9 bases sitting between them. CDR3 nucleotides: TGCGCCAGCAGCTTGGGACAGGCAGCTAACTATGGCTACACCTTC. This sequence encodes CASSLGQAANYGYTF. The variable domain in full, with the rest retrieved from reference TRBV5-1 and TRBJ1-2, is KAGVTQTPRYLIKTRGQQVTLSCSPISGHRSVSWYQQTPGQGLQFLFEYFSETQRNKGNFPGRFSGRQFSNSRSEMNVSTLELGDSALYLCASSLGQAANYGYTFGSGTRLTVV.

The genes are TRBV7-3 and TRBJ1-2; a possible D gene is TRBD1 (5 bases). The CDR3 contains 17 residues. V shed 6 bases and J shed 3 bases, with 23 bases lying between them. Per the germline V gene, CDR1 is SGHTA and CDR2 is FQGTGA. CDR3 bases: TGTGCCAGCAGTATCAAGACAGACCGATTTTCCTACTATGGCTACACCTTC. It specifies CASSIKTDRFSYYGYTF.

This sequence joins TRBV30 and TRBJ2-1; D may be TRBD2 (6 bases). The CDR3 is made up of 13 amino acids. CDR1 is GTSNPN and CDR2 is SVGIG in the germline V gene (reference sequence). V lost 4 bases, J lost 7 bases, and 14 bases lay in between. CDR3 nucleotide sequence: TGTGCCTGGACATTGAGGGACTCAAATGAGCAGTTCTTC. Translating gives CAWTLRDSNEQFF. Using reference TRBV30 and TRBJ2-1 for the parts outside the CDR3, the full variable domain is SQTIHQWPATLVQPVGSPLSLECTVEGTSNPNLYWYRQAAGRGLQLLFYSVGIGQISSEVPQNLSASRPQDRQFILSSKKLLLSDSGFYLCAWTLRDSNEQFFGPGTRLTVL.

The rearrangement links TRBV28 to TRBJ1-4, with 11 bases lining up with TRBD1. Losses at the gene ends were 3 bases for V and 5 bases for J; bases not matched to a gene: 2. The germline gives CDR1 MDHEN, CDR2 SYDVKM. CDR3 size: 15 residues. The CDR3 sequence: CASSFGQGANEKLFF. In DNA form, the CDR3 reads TGTGCCAGCAGTTTCGGACAGGGGGCAAATGAAAAACTGTTTTTT. The variable domain in full, completed from reference TRBV28 and TRBJ1-4, reads DVKVTQSSRYLVKRTGEKVFLECVQDMDHENMFWYRQDPGLGLRLIYFSYDVKMKEKGDIPEGYSVSREKKERFSLILESASTNQTSMYLCASSFGQGANEKLFFGSGTQLSVL.

This clone occurred once. V and J are TRBV15 and TRBJ1-3; 7 nucleotides align to TRBD1. CDR1 and CDR2 (germline): LNHNV, YYDKDF (reference sequence). V dropped 6 bases and J dropped 1; count of bases not matched to a gene: 9. This CDR3 contains 16 residues. The CDR3 protein is CATRTNRGLSGNTIYF. The CDR3 bases are TGTGCCACCAGGACGAACAGGGGTCTATCTGGAAACACCATATATTTT.

CDR3: CASSPTRQGLGDTQYF. The CDR3 nucleotides read TGTGCCAGTAGTCCTACGAGACAGGGATTGGGAGATACGCAGTATTTT. The rearrangement uses TRBV19 and TRBJ2-3, with 7 bases matching TRBD1. V shed 5 bases and J 5 bases; nucleotides not matched to a gene: 13. Germline CDR1 is LNHDA and CDR2 is SQIVND (reference sequence). This CDR3 has 16 amino acids.

This rearrangement joins TRBV5-4 to TRBJ2-7, with TRBD2 as a possible D gene (5 bases). The CDR3 is 15 amino acids. Trimming removed 0 bases from V and 7 bases from J, with 17 bases in between. The germline V gene encodes CDR1 SGHNT and CDR2 YYREEE (reference sequence). The DNA of the CDR3 is TGTGCCAGCAGCTTGGCCCTCCGGTCTAGAGGGGAGCAGTACTTC. Amino acids: CASSLALRSRGEQYF.

This chain links TRBV2 with TRBJ2-7; 9 bases are shared with TRBD1. Germline CDR1 SNHLY, CDR2 FYNNEI. CDR3 size: 14 residues. Trimming cost V 8 bases and J 2 bases; bases outside gene matches: 7. The CDR3 sequence: CASCDTGGAYEQYF. CDR3 bases: TGTGCCAGCTGCGATACAGGGGGCGCCTACGAGCAGTACTTC.

This clone has just one count. The chain links TRBV27 to TRBJ2-7; 10 nucleotides align to TRBD2. CDR1 and CDR2 from the germline V gene are MNHEY and SMNVEV (reference sequence). J was trimmed by 7 bases and V by 8 bases; bases with no gene match: 14. CDR3 length equals 15 residues. The CDR3 nucleotides read TGTGCCAGCCACGCTAGCGGGAGTAAGTCGGGTGAGCAGTACTTC. Amino acids: CASHASGSKSGEQYF.

The sample holds one count of this clone. The chain carries TRBV5-1 and TRBJ2-3, with 7 bases lining up with TRBD1. The length of the CDR3 is 16 residues. CDR1 is SGHRS and CDR2 is YFSETQ in the germline V gene. The trim removed 4 bases at V and 6 bases at J, leaving 14 bases unmatched. CDR3 loop: CASSRRSQGVYDTQYF. The CDR3 nucleotides read TGCGCCAGCAGCCGCCGCTCCCAGGGGGTTTACGATACGCAGTATTTT.

The chain uses TRBV30 and TRBJ1-5; D is possibly TRBD1 (5 bases). The CDR3 contains 12 residues. Germline CDR1 and CDR2: GTSNPN and SVGIG (reference sequence). V was cut by 6 bases and J by 9 bases, with 15 bases left in between. CDR3 in amino acids: CACGAAVGPQHF. CDR3 nucleotides: TGTGCCTGTGGGGCAGCTGTTGGGCCCCAGCATTTT.

This clone was seen a handful of times. The chain links TRBV5-1 to TRBJ2-4, with D possibly TRBD1 on 5 matching bases. CDR1 is SGHRS and CDR2 is YFSETQ in the germline V gene. The CDR3 is made up of 14 amino acids. Trimming left V 4 bases short and J 2 bases short, with 10 bases between. In DNA form, the CDR3 reads TGCGCCAGCAGCGCCAGGGTACCCAAAAACATTCAGTACTTC. Its translation: CASSARVPKNIQYF.

The V and J genes are TRBV7-9 and TRBJ1-4; 8 bases map to TRBD1. Per the germline V gene, CDR1 is SEHNR and CDR2 is FQNEAQ (reference sequence). Trimming at V came to 7 bases and at J to 8 bases, leaving 9 bases not matched to a gene. This CDR3 comprises 14 residues. The CDR3 DNA follows: TGTGCCAGCACCCCTTCGGGACAGGTAGAAAAACTGTTTTTT. Translation gives CASTPSGQVEKLFF.

The chain carries TRBV28 and TRBJ1-2, with a possible D match to TRBD1 (6 bases). V was pared by 5 bases and J by 4 bases, with 11 bases between. CDR1 and CDR2 from the germline V gene are MDHEN and SYDVKM. This CDR3 has 13 amino acids. The CDR3 spells CASSIQGTYGYTF. The CDR3 DNA follows: TGTGCCAGCAGTATACAGGGTACCTATGGCTACACCTTC.

This sequence joins TRBV27 and TRBJ1-1; D is perhaps TRBD1 (6 bases). The length of the CDR3 is 13 residues. Germline V gives CDR1 MNHEY, CDR2 SMNVEV (reference sequence). CDR3 in DNA: TGTTACACAGGGACCCCTGGACGCACTGAAGCTTTCTTT. Encoded protein: CYTGTPGRTEAFF.